This T cell receptor (beta chain) was observed in a study of blood T cell repertoires in COVID-19 (dated by TCRdb to about 2020). Regarding the study in general: Samples covering the acute and convalescent phases of COVID-19 were provided by collaborators in the United States, Italy and Spain. The material from the prospective study consisted of cDNA or gDNA derived from T cells, B-cell-depleted T cells, or PBMCs. The dataset comprised deeply sampled blood TCRbeta repertoires from subjects exposed to, actively infected with, or recovered from COVID-19. A freely available public database, intended as a resource for researchers studying the immune response to SARS-CoV-2, is where the repertoires were released. Samples were obtained from the ongoing ImmuneRACE study (first 160 participants) and from about 1,300 subjects provided by 6 global collaborators. Sample metadata almost always included a de-identified subject ID, COVID-19 status, age in years and sex. Where available, HLA class I and class II types were obtained from metadata supplied by the sample provider rather than from assay-based typing.

General conclusions and limits of the study: How much clinical and demographic metadata was included differed by source and by participant, and the metadata was provided uncurated.

Details on this clone: Its cognate antigen has yet to be identified. The record has no base qualities; no much larger clone is one base away.

The immunoSEQ Assay, a bias-controlled multiplex PCR, was used to amplify TCRbeta CDR3 regions from genomic DNA. On the study's bioinformatics: Within the assay, amplification of reference gene primers was used to estimate how many nucleated cells each sample contained. Sequence reads were collapsed and filtered to measure the absolute abundance of every unique TCRbeta CDR3 rearrangement. For each sample, productive Simpson clonality was calculated as the square root of Simpson's diversity index across productive rearrangements. What TCRdb holds here is the immuneACCESS table cut down to in-frame rearrangements. Part of the clones is not present; checked against another copy, under half of the missing clones reflect an unresolved V gene, and the others are unexplained. That table supplies the V and J calls and clone size; D and trimming were determined from the DNA. The sample yields about 380,000 clones; around 89% were counted once. 1.2% of the sample is held by the ten biggest clonotypes.

Participants in the prospective study were enrolled through a virtual design, were aged about 18 to 89 years, and lived in 20 to 30 United States geographic areas. In the prospective study, cohorts were assigned on the basis of participant-reported clinical history obtained from a screening survey and a study questionnaire. For ImmuneRACE Cohort 3, a participant was defined as recovered based on two consecutive negative NP/OP PCR tests, clearance by a healthcare professional, or resolution of symptoms. In the prospective study, whole blood, serum and a nasopharyngeal or oropharyngeal swab were collected from each participant by mobile phlebotomists. Participants in the prospective study had the option to provide additional blood draws and questionnaires over an approximately two-month period. Prospective study blood samples were shipped either frozen or at room temperature before DNA extraction.

This receptor was obtained from a woman aged 18-30 years who had recovered from COVID-19. The sample was PBMCs or T cells enriched from blood (not recorded which).

The CDR3 amino acid sequence is: CASSYRGSYEQYF. The DNA is TGTGCCAGCAGCTACAGGGGCTCCTACGAGCAGTACTTC. The chain uses TRBV14 and TRBJ2-7, with TRBD1 identical over 7 junction bases. The CDR3 sequence holds 13 residues, the cysteine and phenylalanine included. Only the CDR3 DNA stays, 39 bases, in frame from base 1. The V end gives up 5 bases and the J end 0 bases, leaving 1 base in the junction not matched to a gene. The germline V gene provides CDR1 SGHDN and CDR2 FVKESK.